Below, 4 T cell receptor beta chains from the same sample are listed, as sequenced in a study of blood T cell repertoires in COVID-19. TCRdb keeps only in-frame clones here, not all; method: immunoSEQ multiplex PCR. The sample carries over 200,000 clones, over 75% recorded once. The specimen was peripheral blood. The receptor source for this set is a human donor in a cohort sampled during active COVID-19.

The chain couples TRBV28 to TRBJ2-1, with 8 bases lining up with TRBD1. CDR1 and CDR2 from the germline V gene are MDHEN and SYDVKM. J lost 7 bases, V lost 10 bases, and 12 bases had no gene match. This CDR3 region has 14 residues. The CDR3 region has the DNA TGTGCCATAAAGAGGACAGGGCCTGGGAATGAGCAGTTCTTC. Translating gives CAIKRTGPGNEQFF.

DNA for the CDR3: TGTGCCAGCAGCGCCGATCCAGGGTCGTCAGCCAAAAACATTCAGTACTTC. It yields the protein CASSADPGSSAKNIQYF. The gene calls are TRBV9 and TRBJ2-4, with D tentatively TRBD1 (5 bases). Trimming shortened V by 3 bases and J by 0 bases, and 16 bases separated the two germline ends. Germline V lookup: CDR1 SGDLS, CDR2 YYNGEE. The CDR3 loop spans 17 amino acids.

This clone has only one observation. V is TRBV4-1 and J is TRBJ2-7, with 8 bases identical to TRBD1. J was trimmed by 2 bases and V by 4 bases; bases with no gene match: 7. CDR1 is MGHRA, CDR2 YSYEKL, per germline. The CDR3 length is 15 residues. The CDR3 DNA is TGCGCCAGCAGCCCCGTCGACAGGGGACCCTACGAGCAGTACTTC. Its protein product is CASSPVDRGPYEQYF.

The CDR3 DNA follows: TGTGCCAGCAGCTATTCAATGAACACTGAAGCTTTCTTT. Translating gives CASSYSMNTEAFF. The chain joins TRBV11-3 to TRBJ1-1, with D unclear. This CDR3 is 13 amino acids long. Germline CDR1 SGHNT, CDR2 YENEEA. Trimming took 4 bases from V and 0 from J, leaving 6 bases between them.